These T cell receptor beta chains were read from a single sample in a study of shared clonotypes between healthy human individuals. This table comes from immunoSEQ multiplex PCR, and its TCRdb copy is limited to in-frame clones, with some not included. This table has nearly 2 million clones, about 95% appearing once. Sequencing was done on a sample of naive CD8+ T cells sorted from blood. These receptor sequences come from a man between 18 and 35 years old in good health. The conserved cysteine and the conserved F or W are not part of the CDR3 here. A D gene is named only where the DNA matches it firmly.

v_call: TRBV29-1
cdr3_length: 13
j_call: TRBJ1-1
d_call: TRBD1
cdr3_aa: SVGDPGTANTEAF

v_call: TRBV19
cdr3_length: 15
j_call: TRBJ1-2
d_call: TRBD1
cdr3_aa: ASSDPLTGGSNYGYT

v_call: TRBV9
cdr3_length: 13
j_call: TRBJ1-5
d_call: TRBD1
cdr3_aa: ASSSGDRGDQPQH

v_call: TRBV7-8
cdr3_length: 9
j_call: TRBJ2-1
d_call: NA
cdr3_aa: ASSLDNEQF

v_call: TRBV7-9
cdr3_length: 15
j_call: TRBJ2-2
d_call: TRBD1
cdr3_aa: ARSHLGQGEFPGELF

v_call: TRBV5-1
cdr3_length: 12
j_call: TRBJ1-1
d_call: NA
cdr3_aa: ASSFWVGDTEAF

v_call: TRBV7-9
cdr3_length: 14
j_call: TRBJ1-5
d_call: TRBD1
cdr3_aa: ASSHGDRGYDQPQH

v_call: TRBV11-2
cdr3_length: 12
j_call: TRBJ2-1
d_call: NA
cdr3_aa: ASSLEARGYEQF

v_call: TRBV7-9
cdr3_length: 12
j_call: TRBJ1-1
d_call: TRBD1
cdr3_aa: ASSSEDRANEAF

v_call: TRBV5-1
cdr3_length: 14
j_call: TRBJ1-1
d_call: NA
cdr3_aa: ASSSRDNRKDTEAF

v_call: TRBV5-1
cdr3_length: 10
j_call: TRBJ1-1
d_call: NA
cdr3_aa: ASSFGGNEAF

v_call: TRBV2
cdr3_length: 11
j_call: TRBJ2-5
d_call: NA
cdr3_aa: ASRWGPQETQY

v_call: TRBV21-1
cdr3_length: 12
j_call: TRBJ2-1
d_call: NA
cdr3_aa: ASSNRGRRNEQF

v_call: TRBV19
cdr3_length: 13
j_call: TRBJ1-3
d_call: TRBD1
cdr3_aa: ASSVTGQAGNTIY

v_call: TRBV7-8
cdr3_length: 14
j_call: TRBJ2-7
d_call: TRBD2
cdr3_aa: ASSSGLAGGYYEQY

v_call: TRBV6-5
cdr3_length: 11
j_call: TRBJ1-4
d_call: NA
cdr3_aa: AVRAALNEKLF

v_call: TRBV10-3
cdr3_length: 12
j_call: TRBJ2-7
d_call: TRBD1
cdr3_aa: AISDDRGLNEQY

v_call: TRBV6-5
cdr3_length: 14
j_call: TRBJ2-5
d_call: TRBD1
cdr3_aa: ASSYTETGWKETQY

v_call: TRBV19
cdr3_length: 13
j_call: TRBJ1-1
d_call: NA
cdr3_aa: ASTQGKGLNTEAF

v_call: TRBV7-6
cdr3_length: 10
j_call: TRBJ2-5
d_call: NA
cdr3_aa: ASSRIEETQY

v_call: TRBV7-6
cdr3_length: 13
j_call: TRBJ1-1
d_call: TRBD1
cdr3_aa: ASSPGTGGGTEAF

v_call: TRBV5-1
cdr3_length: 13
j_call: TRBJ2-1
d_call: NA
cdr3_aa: ASSLLAGLDNEQF

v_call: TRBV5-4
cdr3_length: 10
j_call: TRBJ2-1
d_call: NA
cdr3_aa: ASSLTRYEQF

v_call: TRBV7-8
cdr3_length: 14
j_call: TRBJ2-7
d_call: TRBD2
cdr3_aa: ASSFLAGGHSYEQY

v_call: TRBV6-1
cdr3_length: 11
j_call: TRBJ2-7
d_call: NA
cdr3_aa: ASSKTPTYEQY

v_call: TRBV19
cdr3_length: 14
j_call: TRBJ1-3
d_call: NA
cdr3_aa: ASSPGGEGIENTIY

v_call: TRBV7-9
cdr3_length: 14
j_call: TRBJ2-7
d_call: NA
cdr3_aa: ASSLALGEAPYEQY

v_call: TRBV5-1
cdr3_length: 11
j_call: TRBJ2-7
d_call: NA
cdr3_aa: ASSLAIAYEQY

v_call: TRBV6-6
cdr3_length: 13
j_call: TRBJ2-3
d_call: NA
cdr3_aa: ASSYSGGDGDTQY

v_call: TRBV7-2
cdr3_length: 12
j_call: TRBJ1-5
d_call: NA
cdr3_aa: ASSTGFGNQPQH

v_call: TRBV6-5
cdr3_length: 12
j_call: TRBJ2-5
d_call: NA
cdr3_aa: ASSPVSLGETQY

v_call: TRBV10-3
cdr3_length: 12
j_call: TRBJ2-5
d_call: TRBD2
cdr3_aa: AIAAGGLQETQY

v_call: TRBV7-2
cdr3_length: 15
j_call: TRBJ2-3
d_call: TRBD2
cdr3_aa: ASSALAGPQQPDTQY

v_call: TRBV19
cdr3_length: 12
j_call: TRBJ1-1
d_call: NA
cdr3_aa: ASTKTGLSTEAF

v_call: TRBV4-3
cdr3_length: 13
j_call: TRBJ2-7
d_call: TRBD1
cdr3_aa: ASSQLRGLPYEQY

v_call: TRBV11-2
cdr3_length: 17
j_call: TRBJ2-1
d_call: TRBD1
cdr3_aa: ASSWTTGTGIKKVDEQF

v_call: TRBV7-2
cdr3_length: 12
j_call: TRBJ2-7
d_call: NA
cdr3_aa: ASSIRTVAYEQY

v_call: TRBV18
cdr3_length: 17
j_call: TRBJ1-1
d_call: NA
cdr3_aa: ASSPPREDILAANTEAF

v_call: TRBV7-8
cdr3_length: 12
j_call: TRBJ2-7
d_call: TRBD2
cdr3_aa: ASSLGGTSYEQY

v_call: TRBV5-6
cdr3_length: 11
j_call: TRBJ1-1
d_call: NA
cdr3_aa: ASSFLMNTEAF

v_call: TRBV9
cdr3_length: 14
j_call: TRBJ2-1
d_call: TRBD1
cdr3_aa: ASSVNKDRGHNEQF

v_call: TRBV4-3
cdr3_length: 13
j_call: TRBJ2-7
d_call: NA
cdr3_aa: ASSQETGSFYEQY

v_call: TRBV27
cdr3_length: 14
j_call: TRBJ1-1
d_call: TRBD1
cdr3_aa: ASSFGTGGMNTEAF

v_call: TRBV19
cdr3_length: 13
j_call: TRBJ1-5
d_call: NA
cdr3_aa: ASSIGQDYNQPQH

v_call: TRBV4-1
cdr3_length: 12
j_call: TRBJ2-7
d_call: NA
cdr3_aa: ASSQTGQHYEQY

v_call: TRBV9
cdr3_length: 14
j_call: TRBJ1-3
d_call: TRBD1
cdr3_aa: ASSAGTGTPGNTIY

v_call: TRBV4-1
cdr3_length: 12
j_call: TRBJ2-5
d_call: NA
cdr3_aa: ASRPAGQSETQY

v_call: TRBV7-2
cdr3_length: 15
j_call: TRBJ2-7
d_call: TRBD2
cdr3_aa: ASSHTGGSGQAVEQY

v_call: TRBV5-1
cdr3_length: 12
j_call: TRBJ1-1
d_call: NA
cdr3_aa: ASSLVGMNTEAF

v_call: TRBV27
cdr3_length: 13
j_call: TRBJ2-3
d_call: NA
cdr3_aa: ASSLWGDSTDTQY

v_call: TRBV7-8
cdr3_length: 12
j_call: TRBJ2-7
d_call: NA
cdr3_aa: ASSLAAANYEQY

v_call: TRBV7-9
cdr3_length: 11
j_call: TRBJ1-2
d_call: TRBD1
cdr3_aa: ASSLGGTGGYT

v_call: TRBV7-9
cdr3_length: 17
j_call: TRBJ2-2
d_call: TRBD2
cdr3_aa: ASSPPPGTSGPYTGELF

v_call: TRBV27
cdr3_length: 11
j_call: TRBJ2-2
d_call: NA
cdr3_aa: ASSEYLPGELF